One T cell receptor (beta chain) is described in this entry. This sample is drawn from a study of T cell changes during pregnancy in multiple sclerosis. The repertoire was sequenced with immunoSEQ multiplex PCR; TCRdb's copy has only in-frame clones and lacks some. The sample has 75,000 to 90,000 clones; roughly nine tenths are singletons. Trimming shortened V by 8 bases and J by 9 bases, and 20 bases separated the two germline ends. The CDR3 is made up of 15 amino acids. Germline V gene sequence: CDR1 MDHEN, CDR2 SYDVKM. This sequence originates from a female donor with multiple sclerosis, enrolled in a pregnancy study. Here the sequenced sample was CD4+ T cells from peripheral blood mononuclear cells, taken before pregnancy. The chain couples TRBV28 to TRBJ1-6; D perhaps matches TRBD1 (6 bases). CDR3 bases: TGTGCCAGCGGCCCGACAGGAGGTTATGGTTCACCCCTCCACTTT. This gives the protein CASGPTGGYGSPLHF. The variable domain in full, completed from reference TRBV28 and TRBJ1-6, reads DVKVTQSSRYLVKRTGEKVFLECVQDMDHENMFWYRQDPGLGLRLIYFSYDVKMKEKGDIPEGYSVSREKKERFSLILESASTNQTSMYLCASGPTGGYGSPLHFGNGTRLTVT.